These 21 T cell receptor beta chains share one sample of origin, sequenced in a study of molecular identifiers for immune sequencing clone quantification. TCRdb recomputed calls from the PCR reads with MiXCR, one row per CDR3 protein. In the table there are about 100,000 distinct CDR3 sequences, roughly a third of which are singletons. Material for sequencing was naive CD8+ T cells from blood, with Jurkat cell RNA spiked in. Specified subset: FACS-sorted CD8+CD4-CCR7+CD45RA+ naive T cells. These receptors came from a human donor in good health. Some libraries in this study had Jurkat cell RNA spiked in.

This clonotype was seen repeatedly, ten times or more. V gene TRBV10-3 combines with J gene TRBJ1-4, with D maybe TRBD1 (5 bases). Per germline, CDR1 ENHRY and CDR2 SYGVKD. The CDR3 has 14 residues. Between the trimmed V and J ends, which lost 2 bases and 5 bases, there was a span of 9 bases. The CDR3: CAISEDSGNEKLFF. Written as DNA, the CDR3 is TGTGCCATCAGTGAGGACAGTGGAAATGAAAAACTGTTTTTT.

Concerning this clonotype: This may arise from a read error, as a much more abundant clone is one base away. The chain links TRBV28 to TRBJ2-4; D tentatively fits TRBD1 or TRBD2 (5 bases each). The V gene's germline CDR1 is MDHEN and CDR2 SYDVKM. CDR3 size: 15 residues. CDR3 loop: CASSWGVARKNIQNF. The CDR3 DNA reads as TGTGCCAGCAGTTGGGGCGTAGCGCGTAAAAACATTCAGAACTTC. Full variable domain (missing parts from reference TRBV28 and TRBJ2-4): DVKVTQSSRYLVKRTGEKVFLECVQDMDHENMFWYRQDPGLGLRLIYFSYDVKMKEKGDIPEGYSVSREKKERFSLILESASTNQTSMYLCASSWGVARKNIQNFGAGTRLSVL.

This clonotype has more than one count but fewer than ten. This rearrangement joins TRBV11-2 to TRBJ1-1; D might be TRBD1 (5 bases). This CDR3 comprises 15 residues. V lost 1 base to trimming and J lost 6 bases, with 15 bases between them. Per germline, CDR1 SGHAT and CDR2 FQNNGV. CDR3 amino acids: CASSLGDPLTPEAFF. CDR3 DNA: TGTGCCAGCAGCTTAGGGGACCCTCTGACGCCTGAAGCTTTCTTT. Complete variable domain (other parts from reference TRBV11-2 and TRBJ1-1): EAGVAQSPRYKIIEKRQSVAFWCNPISGHATLYWYQQILGQGPKLLIQFQNNGVVDDSQLPKDRFSAERLKGVDSTLKIQPAKLEDSAVYLCASSLGDPLTPEAFFGQGTRLTVV.

V gene TRBV4-3 combines with J gene TRBJ2-7; D gene unclear. This CDR3 has 13 residues. Trimming took 4 bases from V and 2 from J, leaving 9 bases between them. CDR1 and CDR2 from the germline V gene are LGHNA and YSLEER. The CDR3 sequence: CASSPDGAYEQYF. For the CDR3, the DNA is TGCGCCAGCAGCCCCGACGGCGCCTACGAGCAGTACTTC.

In its sample, this clonotype was seen many times. The chain couples TRBV15 to TRBJ2-3, with D hard to call. CDR1 and CDR2 from the germline V gene are LNHNV and YYDKDF (reference sequence). CDR3 length: 13 amino acids. V shed 4 bases and J shed 2 bases, with 7 bases lying between them. As DNA, the CDR3 is TGTGCCACCAGCACCTTGACCACAGATACGCAGTATTTT. Encoded protein: CATSTLTTDTQYF.

This clonotype has just a few counts. CDR3 protein: CASSGDRDIVTQYF. The CDR3 DNA sequence: TGTGCCAGCAGCGGGGACAGGGACATCGTTACGCAGTATTTT. The chain recombines TRBV5-6 with TRBJ2-3, with 9 bases fitting TRBD1. J gave up 8 bases and V 4 bases, and 8 bases lay outside the gene matches. Germline-derived CDR1 and CDR2 are SGHDT and YYEEEE. This CDR3 has 14 amino acids.

The chain joins TRBV28 to TRBJ2-7, with a tentative D call TRBD2 (5 bases). The CDR3 sequence is 16 residues long. Trimming removed 4 bases at V and 0 bases at J, with 16 bases between. The germline gives CDR1 MDHEN, CDR2 SYDVKM. The CDR3: CASSWESQSPSYEQYF. The CDR3 DNA reads as TGTGCCAGCAGTTGGGAGAGTCAGTCTCCCTCCTACGAGCAGTACTTC.

About this clonotype itself: Being one base from a much bigger clone, this may be a read error. The chain recombines TRBV2 with TRBJ2-1; D is ambiguous. CDR3 length: 12 amino acids. Germline CDR1 is SNHLY and CDR2 is FYNNEI. CDR3 DNA: TGTGCCAGCAGTGCTGCCTACTATGAGCAGTTCTTC. Its translation is CASSAAYYEQFF.

This clonotype was detected ten times or more. This chain connects TRBV19 to TRBJ2-1; TRBD1 matches 9 bases. The CDR3 extends over 15 amino acids. Unmatched junction bases numbered 11, after V lost 6 bases and J lost 8 bases. Germline CDR1 and CDR2: LNHDA and SQIVND (reference sequence). The CDR3 region is CASSNLDRGGDEQFF. The CDR3 region has the DNA TGTGCCAGTAGCAACTTGGACAGGGGTGGCGATGAGCAGTTCTTC.

Points on this clonotype: Being one base from a much bigger clone, this may be a read error. The rearrangement uses TRBV7-2 and TRBJ1-4, with D possibly TRBD1 on 5 matching bases. Germline lookup yields CDR1 SGHTA and CDR2 FQGNSA. The V end was cut by 5 bases, the J end by 8 bases, with 15 bases between. This CDR3 is 14 amino acids long. CDR3 region: CASSIGAGPEKLFF. In DNA, the CDR3 is TGTGCCAGCAGCATAGGGGCCGGACCCGAAAAACTGTTTTTT.

The rearrangement links TRBV3-1 to TRBJ2-3, with 13 bases matching TRBD2. Per germline, CDR1 LGHDT and CDR2 YNNKEL (reference sequence). V shed 4 bases, J shed 4 bases, and the junction held 8 bases outside the gene matches. This CDR3 comprises 17 residues. CDR3: CASSLGLAGPGADTQYF. The CDR3, as DNA: TGTGCCAGCAGCCTGGGACTAGCGGGACCCGGCGCAGATACGCAGTATTTT.

This rearrangement joins TRBV4-3 to TRBJ1-1, with a tentative D call TRBD1 (5 bases). Per germline, CDR1 LGHNA and CDR2 YSLEER. Trimming took off 1 base at V and 6 bases at J, with 12 bases between the two ends. The CDR3 extends over 14 amino acids. CDR3 in DNA: TGCGCCAGCAGCCAAGGAAGGGGAAACGCTGAAGCTTTCTTT. It specifies CASSQGRGNAEAFF.

On this clonotype: Because it lacks the conserved phenylalanine or tryptophan at the end, this CDR3 is likely a read error. This chain joins TRBV4-1 and TRBJ1-1; no reliable D call. Germline V gives CDR1 MGHRA, CDR2 YSYEKL. The CDR3 loop spans 15 amino acids. V was trimmed by 0 bases and J by 5 bases, leaving 13 bases between them. The CDR3 spells CASSQDNLGRTEAFI. In DNA form, the CDR3 reads TGCGCCAGCAGCCAAGACAACCTTGGGCGGACTGAAGCTTTCATT.

Notes on this clonotype: Likely a read error: the CDR3 ends without its conserved phenylalanine or tryptophan. V and J are TRBV6-2 or TRBV6-3 and TRBJ2-5; D gene unclear. This CDR3 is built from 14 residues. Germline CDR1 reads MNHEY; CDR2 reads SVGEGT. Here the CDR3 DNA reads TGTGCCTGCAGTTACCAGGCAGAACAAGAGACCCAGTACATC. The encoded protein is CACSYQAEQETQYI.

V is TRBV11-2 and J is TRBJ2-7, with 7 bases fitting TRBD1. The length of the CDR3 is 13 residues. The germline V gene has CDR1 SGHAT and CDR2 FQNNGV. After removal of 3 bases from V and 5 bases from J, the junction contained 4 bases not matched to a gene. CDR3 nucleotide sequence: TGTGCCAGCAGCTTTGACAGGGCCGACGAGCAGTACTTC. It specifies CASSFDRADEQYF.

As for this clonotype: This CDR3 is missing its conserved last phenylalanine or tryptophan, likely due to a read error. This chain uses TRBV6-6 with TRBJ1-6; D gene unclear. The CDR3 is 15 amino acids. V dropped 4 bases and J dropped 6 bases, with 13 bases sitting between them. The germline V gene encodes CDR1 MNHNY and CDR2 SVGAGI (reference sequence). CDR3 in amino acids: CASSLLDTFNSPLHL. The CDR3 DNA reads TGTGCCAGCAGTTTACTCGACACCTTTAATTCACCCCTCCACCTT.

This clonotype was counted many times. V is TRBV28 and J is TRBJ2-7; D not resolved. This CDR3 contains 14 residues. Trimming removed 6 bases from V and 0 bases from J, with 12 bases in between. Germline V gene data show CDR1 as MDHEN and CDR2 as SYDVKM. The CDR3 bases are TGTGCCAGCAGCCCAGCCTGGGACTCCTACGAGCAGTACTTC. Translation: CASSPAWDSYEQYF. The entire variable domain, with the rest obtained from reference TRBV28 and TRBJ2-7, is as follows: DVKVTQSSRYLVKRTGEKVFLECVQDMDHENMFWYRQDPGLGLRLIYFSYDVKMKEKGDIPEGYSVSREKKERFSLILESASTNQTSMYLCASSPAWDSYEQYFGPGTRLTVT.

Comment on this clonotype: A much larger clone differs by one base, so this may be a read error. The conserved phenylalanine or tryptophan is not found at the CDR3 terminus, so this likely reflects a read error. V usage is TRBV23-1 and J usage is TRBJ1-5; D might be TRBD1 (6 bases). TRBV23-1 is an open reading frame, and its role is uncertain. The CDR3 contains 15 residues. V was cut by 4 bases and J by 4 bases, with 14 bases left in between. The CDR3 DNA is TGCGCCAGCAGTCGCCCCAGGACAGCAAATCAGCCCCAGCATTAT. Protein: CASSRPRTANQPQHY.

This clonotype has just a few counts. This chain uses TRBV12-3 or TRBV12-4 with TRBJ2-3; D is uncertain. Trimming took off 0 bases at V and 1 base at J, with 11 bases between the two ends. The CDR3 totals 16 residues. CDR3 protein: CASSLALVGRTDTQYF. CDR3 sequence (DNA): TGTGCCAGCAGTTTAGCGCTCGTAGGACGCACAGATACGCAGTATTTT.

The sample holds many counts of this clonotype. This chain uses TRBV4-2 with TRBJ1-5; tentatively, D is TRBD1 (6 bases). In germline, CDR1 is LGHNA, CDR2 YNFKEQ. Between the trimmed V and J ends, which lost 2 bases and 3 bases, there was a span of 11 bases. The CDR3 extends over 15 amino acids. CDR3 sequence: CASSQLDRTNQPQHF. The CDR3 coding sequence is TGTGCCAGCAGCCAACTAGACAGGACCAATCAGCCCCAGCATTTT.

In this sample, this clonotype turned up many times. This chain joins TRBV7-6 and TRBJ2-3; 7 bases map to TRBD1. V lost 0 bases and J lost 3; bases outside the gene matches: 0. The CDR3 is 14 residues long. Germline V gene data show CDR1 as SGHVS and CDR2 as FNYEAQ. The CDR3 DNA reads as TGTGCCAGCAGCTTAGCCAGGGGGACAGATACGCAGTATTTT. Its translation is CASSLARGTDTQYF.